This T cell receptor (beta chain) is from a study of identical twins (dated by TCRdb to about 2016). Concerning the study at large: TCR alpha and beta repertoires from monozygotic twins, unrelated adults of various ages and cord blood were deep-sequenced to test whether fetal clonotypes persist. To rule out contamination, replicate twin experiments were performed at different times with different library preparation protocols.

Every donor was a healthy Caucasian. The twin cohort consisted of three pairs of female monozygotic twins, all aged roughly 18 to 29 years. Positive isolation kits from Invitrogen were used to isolate CD4+ and CD8+ T cell populations. The method was 5' RACE. The reads were generated on an Illumina HiSeq 2000. A universal primer binding site was added through template switching, and the final cDNA carried a unique molecular identifier so that TCR cDNA molecules could be counted accurately. Specific primers in the conserved constant-segment region were used to synthesize first-strand cDNA for TCR alpha and beta chains. To control for contamination, every cDNA library was double barcoded, receiving both a SMART-Mk sample barcode and Illumina barcodes. TruSeq adapter sequences and Illumina sample barcodes were added in two successive PCR steps. The TCR alpha and beta cDNA libraries were sequenced on the Illumina HiSeq platform using custom primers. The source study handled its data this way. MiGEC was used to process raw reads and extract unique molecular identifiers, and MiXCR was used to find CDR3 positions. Recombination models were inferred per individual with the repgenHMM and IGoR tools using an EM algorithm. Shared clonotypes were analyzed with the tcR package in R, and sharing was normalized by the product of cloneset sizes. To study raw recombination free of thymic and clonal selection effects, out-of-frame nonproductive sequences were analyzed. TCRdb reworked the public reads: Q25 trimming with fastp, MiXCR clone assembly, productive beta chains retained. Under each unique CDR3 protein, matching rows form one entry showing the most common genes and DNA. TCRdb's processing, not the authors', yielded these V and J calls. In this sample the table shows some 300,000 distinct CDR3 sequences, 12% of which occur a single time. About 7% of the sample is in the top ten clones.

The CDR3 spans 16 residues, from the cysteine through the phenylalanine. Of the read, only the CDR3 DNA is kept; its 48 bases are in frame from base 1. CDR1 and CDR2, looked up from the germline V gene (reference sequence), are DFQATT and SNEGSKA. V was cut back by 3 bases and J by 0 bases, leaving a gap of 15 bases between them. A few counts support this clonotype. What antigen it recognizes has not been identified. Base qualities were left out, and no much larger clone turns up one base away. The paper's findings and limits, for the study overall: In beta out-of-frame sequences, excess twin sharing was weaker, because having fewer shared sequences lowered the signal-to-noise ratio. Invariant T cells such as MAIT and iNKT could partly confound zero-insertion analyses, though diverse VJ usage argued against this for most clonotypes. Recombination models systematically underestimated out-of-frame TCR alpha sharing in monozygotic twins but agreed with sharing between unrelated individuals. Abundant cord blood beta clonotypes had fewer insertions, young adult naive repertoires showed a similar but weaker trend, and memory repertoires showed no such trend. Because the same donors could not be followed over many years, the conclusions depended on cross-sectional statistical analysis. Compared with coincidental sharing between unrelated individuals, an excess of low generation-probability sequences was observed among out-of-frame TCR alpha sequences shared between twins.

A further study also used this sample, focusing on yellow fever vaccine responses in identical twins. Per the second study: The T cell response to vaccination in identical twins was reported by the authors to appear partly convergent and partly personalized. In the study, vaccine-responding T cell clones were precisely tracked in identical twins.

The chain joins TRBV20-1 to TRBJ2-4, with the D segment possibly TRBD1 or TRBD2, each aligning over 7 bases. The TCR sequence derives from a woman aged 18-29 years in good health. The sequencing sample was made of CD8+ T cells sorted from blood. The CDR3 region has the sequence CSARVGGGLAKNIQYF. The nucleotide sequence is given as TGCAGTGCTAGGGTGGGAGGGGGCCTAGCCAAAAACATTCAGTACTTC.